The clone carrying this T cell receptor beta chain was counted a few times. Participant ages covered about 18 to 89 years across around 22 US areas. Donors in Cohort 3 who had recovered were those with two negative PCRs, healthcare professional clearance, or resolution of their symptoms. These data are taken from a study of blood T cell repertoires in COVID-19. Study-level information: Spain, Italy and the United States supplied samples that represented acute and convalescent COVID-19.

Original handling: The assay estimated nucleated cells by amplifying reference gene primers. Generated by immunoSEQ multiplex PCR, the TCRdb table keeps only in-frame clones and is missing some. That table supplies the V and J calls and clone size; D and trimming were determined from the DNA. This table has about 240,000 clones, roughly 91% appearing once. The receptor's source is a woman under 40 who had recovered from COVID-19. Material for sequencing was PBMCs or T cells enriched from blood (not recorded which).

The CDR3 is CASSRQGQGENEQFF. CDR3 nucleotide sequence: TGCGCCAGCAGCCGCCAGGGACAGGGGGAGAATGAGCAGTTCTTC. J is TRBJ2-1 and V is TRBV4-3; 11 bases are a match to TRBD1. Trimming removed 4 bases from V and 7 bases from J; junction bases left unmatched: 6. Per the germline V gene, CDR1 is LGHNA and CDR2 is YSLEER. The CDR3 extends over 15 amino acids.